This TCR beta chain was recovered during a study of cytomegalovirus exposure and HLA in healthy donors. The PCR made use of 60 Vbeta and 13 Jbeta primers. Assay used: immunoSEQ multiplex PCR; TCRdb lists only in-frame clones, some missing. The table lists under 200,000 clones, around 63% of them singletons. Trimming left V 3 bases short and J 1 base short, with 9 bases between. CDR1 and CDR2 from the germline V gene are GTSNPN and SVGIG (reference sequence). This CDR3 contains 13 residues. This receptor was obtained from a woman between 18 and 29 years old in good health and CMV-seropositive. The material sequenced was PBMCs. The chain links TRBV30 to TRBJ1-1; no definite D call. The CDR3 DNA reads TGTGCCTGGAGCGGCGGCGGGAACACTGAAGCTTTCTTT. This gives the protein CAWSGGGNTEAFF.